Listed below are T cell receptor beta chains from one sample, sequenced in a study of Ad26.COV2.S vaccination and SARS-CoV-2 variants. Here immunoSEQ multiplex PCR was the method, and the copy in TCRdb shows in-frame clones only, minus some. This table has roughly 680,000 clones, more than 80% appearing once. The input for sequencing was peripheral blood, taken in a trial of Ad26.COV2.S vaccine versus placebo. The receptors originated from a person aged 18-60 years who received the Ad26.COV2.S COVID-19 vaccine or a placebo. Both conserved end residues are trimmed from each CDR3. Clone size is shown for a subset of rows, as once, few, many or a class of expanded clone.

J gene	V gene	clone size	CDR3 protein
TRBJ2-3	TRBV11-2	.	ASSWTGLNTDTQY
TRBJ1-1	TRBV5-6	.	ASSHPRDRDRLNTEAF
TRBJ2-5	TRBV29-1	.	SVDEQQETQY
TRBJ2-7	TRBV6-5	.	ASSYSGTLSYEQY
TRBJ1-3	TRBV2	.	ASATRGDSGNTIY
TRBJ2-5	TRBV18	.	ASSAGLGETQY
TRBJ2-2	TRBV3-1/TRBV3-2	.	ASSQDLVAGGYTGELF
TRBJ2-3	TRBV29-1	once	SVEKGATDTQY
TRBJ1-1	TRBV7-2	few	ASSLRGENTEAF
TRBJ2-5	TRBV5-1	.	ASSLAQTKQETQY
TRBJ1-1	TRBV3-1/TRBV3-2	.	ASSQGGGQGAEAF
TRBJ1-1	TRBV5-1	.	ASSLAGGNTEAF
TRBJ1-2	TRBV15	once	ATSRDSGSPYGYT
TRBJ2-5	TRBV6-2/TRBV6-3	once	ASSPRVPQETQY
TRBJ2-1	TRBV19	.	ATRRAGLDEQF
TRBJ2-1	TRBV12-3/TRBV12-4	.	ASTTSGTNEQF
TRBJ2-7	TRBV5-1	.	ASRPATGSDEQY
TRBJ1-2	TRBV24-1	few	ATSDSMTGSGYGYT
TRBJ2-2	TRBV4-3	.	ASSPGSSTNTGELF
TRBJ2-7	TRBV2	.	ASSETVPYEQY
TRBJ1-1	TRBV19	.	ASSTDRLNTEAF
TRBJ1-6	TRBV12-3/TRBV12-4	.	ASSLGVALH
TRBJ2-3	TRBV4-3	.	ASSQDKPGVGPIGHTDTQY
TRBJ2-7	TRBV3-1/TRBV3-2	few	ASSQVYPADLAEQY
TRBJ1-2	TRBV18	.	ASSPTGQEGYGYT